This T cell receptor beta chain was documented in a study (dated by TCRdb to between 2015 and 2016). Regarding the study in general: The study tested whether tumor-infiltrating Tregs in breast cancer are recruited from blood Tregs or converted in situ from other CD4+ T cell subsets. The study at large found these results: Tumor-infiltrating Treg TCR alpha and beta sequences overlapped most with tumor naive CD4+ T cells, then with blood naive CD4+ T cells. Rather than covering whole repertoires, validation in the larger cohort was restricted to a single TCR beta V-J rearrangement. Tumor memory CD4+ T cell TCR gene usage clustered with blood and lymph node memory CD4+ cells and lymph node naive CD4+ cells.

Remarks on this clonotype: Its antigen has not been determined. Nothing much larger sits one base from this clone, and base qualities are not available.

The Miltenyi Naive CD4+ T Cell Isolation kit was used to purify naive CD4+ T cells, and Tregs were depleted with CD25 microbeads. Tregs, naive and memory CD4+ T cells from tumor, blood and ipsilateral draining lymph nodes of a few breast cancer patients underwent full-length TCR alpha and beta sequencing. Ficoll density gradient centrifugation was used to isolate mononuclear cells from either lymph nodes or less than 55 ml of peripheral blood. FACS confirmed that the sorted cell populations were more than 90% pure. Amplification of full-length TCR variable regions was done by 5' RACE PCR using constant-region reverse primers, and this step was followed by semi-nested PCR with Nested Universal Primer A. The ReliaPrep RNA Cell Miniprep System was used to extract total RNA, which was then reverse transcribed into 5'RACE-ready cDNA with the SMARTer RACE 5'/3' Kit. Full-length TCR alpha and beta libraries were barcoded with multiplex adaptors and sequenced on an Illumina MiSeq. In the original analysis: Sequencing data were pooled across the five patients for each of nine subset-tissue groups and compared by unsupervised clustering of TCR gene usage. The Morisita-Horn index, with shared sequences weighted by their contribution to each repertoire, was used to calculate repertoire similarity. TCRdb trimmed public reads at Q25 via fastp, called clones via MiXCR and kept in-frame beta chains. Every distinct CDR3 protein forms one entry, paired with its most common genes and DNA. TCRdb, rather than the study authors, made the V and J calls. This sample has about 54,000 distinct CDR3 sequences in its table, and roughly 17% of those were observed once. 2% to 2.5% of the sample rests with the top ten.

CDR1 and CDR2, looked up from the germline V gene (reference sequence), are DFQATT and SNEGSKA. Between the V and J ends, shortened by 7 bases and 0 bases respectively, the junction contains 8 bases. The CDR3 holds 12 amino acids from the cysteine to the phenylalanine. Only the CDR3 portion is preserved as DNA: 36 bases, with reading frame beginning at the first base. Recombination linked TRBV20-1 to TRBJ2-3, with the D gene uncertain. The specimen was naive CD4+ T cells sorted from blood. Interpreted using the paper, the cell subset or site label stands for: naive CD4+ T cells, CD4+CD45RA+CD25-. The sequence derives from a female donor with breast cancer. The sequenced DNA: TGCAGTGTGCTAAGAAGCACAGATACGCAGTATTTT. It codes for CSVLRSTDTQYF.